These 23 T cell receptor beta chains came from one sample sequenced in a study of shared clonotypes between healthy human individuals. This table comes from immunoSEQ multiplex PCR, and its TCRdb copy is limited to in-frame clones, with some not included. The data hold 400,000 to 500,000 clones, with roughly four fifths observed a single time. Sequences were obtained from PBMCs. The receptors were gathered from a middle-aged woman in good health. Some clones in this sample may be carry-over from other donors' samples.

CDR3 in DNA: TGTGCCAGTAAGAGACTAGCAAACACAGATACGCAGTATTTT. Its protein is CASKRLANTDTQYF. The chain uses TRBV19 and TRBJ2-3; 7 bases align to TRBD2. The V gene's germline CDR1 is LNHDA and CDR2 SQIVND (reference sequence). Trimming removed 7 bases from V and 2 bases from J; junction bases left unmatched: 6. The CDR3 length is 14 residues.

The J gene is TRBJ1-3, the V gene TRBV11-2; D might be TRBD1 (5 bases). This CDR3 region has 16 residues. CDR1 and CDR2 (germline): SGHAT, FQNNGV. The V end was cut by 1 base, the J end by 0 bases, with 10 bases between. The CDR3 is CASSLGRAPSGNTIYF. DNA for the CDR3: TGTGCCAGCAGCTTAGGCAGGGCCCCCTCTGGAAACACCATATATTTT.

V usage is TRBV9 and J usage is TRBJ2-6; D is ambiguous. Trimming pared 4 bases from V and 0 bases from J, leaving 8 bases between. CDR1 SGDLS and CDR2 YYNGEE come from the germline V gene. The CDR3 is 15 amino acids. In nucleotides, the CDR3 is TGTGCCAGCAGCCGTTCAGGCTCTGGGGCCAACGTCCTGACTTTC. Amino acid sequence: CASSRSGSGANVLTF.

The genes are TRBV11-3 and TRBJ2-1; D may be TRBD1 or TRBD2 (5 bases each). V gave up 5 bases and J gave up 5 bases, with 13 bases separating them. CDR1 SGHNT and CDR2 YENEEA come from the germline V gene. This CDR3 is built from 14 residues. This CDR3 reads CASSQGPANNEQFF. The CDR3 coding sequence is TGTGCCAGCAGCCAGGGACCAGCCAACAATGAGCAGTTCTTC.

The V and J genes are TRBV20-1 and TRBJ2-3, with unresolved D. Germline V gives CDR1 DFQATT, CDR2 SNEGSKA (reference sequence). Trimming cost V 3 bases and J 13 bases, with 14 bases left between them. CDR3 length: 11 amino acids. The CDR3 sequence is CSARVALGKYF. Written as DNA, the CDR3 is TGCAGTGCTAGGGTGGCCTTGGGCAAGTATTTT.

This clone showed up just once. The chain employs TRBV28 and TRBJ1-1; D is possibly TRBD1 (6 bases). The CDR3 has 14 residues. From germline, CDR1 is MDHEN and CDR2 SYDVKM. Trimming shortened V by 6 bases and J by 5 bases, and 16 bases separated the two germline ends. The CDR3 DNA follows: TGTGCCAGCAGGCCGGGGGATAGGGGGACTGAAGCTTTCTTT. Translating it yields CASRPGDRGTEAFF.

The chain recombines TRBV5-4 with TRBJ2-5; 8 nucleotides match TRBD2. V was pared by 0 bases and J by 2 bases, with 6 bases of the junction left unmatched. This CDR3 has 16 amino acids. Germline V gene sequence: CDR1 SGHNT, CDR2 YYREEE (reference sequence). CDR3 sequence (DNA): TGTGCCAGCAGCTTGGGCGGACTAGCAGCTCAAGAGACCCAGTACTTC. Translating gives CASSLGGLAAQETQYF.

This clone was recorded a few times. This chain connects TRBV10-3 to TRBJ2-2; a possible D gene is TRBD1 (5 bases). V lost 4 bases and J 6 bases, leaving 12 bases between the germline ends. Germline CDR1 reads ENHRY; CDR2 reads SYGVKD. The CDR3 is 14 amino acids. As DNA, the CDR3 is TGTGCCATCAGTGTTGACAGCATACCCGGGGAGCTGTTTTTT. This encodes CAISVDSIPGELFF.

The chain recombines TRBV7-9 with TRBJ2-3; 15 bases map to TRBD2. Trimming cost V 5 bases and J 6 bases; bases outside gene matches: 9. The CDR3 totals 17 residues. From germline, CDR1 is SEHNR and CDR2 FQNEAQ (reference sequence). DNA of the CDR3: TGTGCCAGCAGCCCATTCGGGACTAGCGGGAGGTTGGATACGCAGTATTTT. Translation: CASSPFGTSGRLDTQYF.

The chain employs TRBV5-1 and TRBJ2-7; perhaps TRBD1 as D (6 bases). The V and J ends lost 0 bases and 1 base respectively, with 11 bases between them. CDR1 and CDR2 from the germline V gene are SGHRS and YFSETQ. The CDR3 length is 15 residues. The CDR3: CASSLALGTSYEQYF. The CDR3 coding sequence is TGCGCCAGCAGCTTGGCACTAGGGACATCCTACGAGCAGTACTTC.

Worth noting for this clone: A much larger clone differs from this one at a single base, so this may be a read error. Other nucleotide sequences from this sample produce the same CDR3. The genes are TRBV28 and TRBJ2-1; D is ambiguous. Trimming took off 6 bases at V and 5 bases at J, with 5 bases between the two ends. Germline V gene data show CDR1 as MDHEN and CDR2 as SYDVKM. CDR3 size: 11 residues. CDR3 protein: CASSLNNEQFF. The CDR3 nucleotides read TGTGCCAGCAGCTTAAACAATGAGCAGTTCTTC. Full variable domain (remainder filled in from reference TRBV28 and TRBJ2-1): DVKVTQSSRYLVKRTGEKVFLECVQDMDHENMFWYRQDPGLGLRLIYFSYDVKMKEKGDIPEGYSVSREKKERFSLILESASTNQTSMYLCASSLNNEQFFGPGTRLTVL.

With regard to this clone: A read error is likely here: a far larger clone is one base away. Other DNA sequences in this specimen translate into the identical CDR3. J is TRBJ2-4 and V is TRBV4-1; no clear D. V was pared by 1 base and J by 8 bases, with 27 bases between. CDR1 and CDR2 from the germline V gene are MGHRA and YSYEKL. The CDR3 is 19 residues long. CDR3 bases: TGCGCCAGCAGCCAAGGGAATAGGTTTGTCTTTAGCCGGGCAGACATTCAGTACTTC. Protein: CASSQGNRFVFSRADIQYF.

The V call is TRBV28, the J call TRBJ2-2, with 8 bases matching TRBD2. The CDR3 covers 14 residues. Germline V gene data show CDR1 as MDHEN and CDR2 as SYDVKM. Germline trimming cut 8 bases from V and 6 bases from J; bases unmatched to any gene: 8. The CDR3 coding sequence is TGTGCCAGCGGCACAACGGGGGGGCCCGGGGAGCTGTTTTTT. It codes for CASGTTGGPGELFF.

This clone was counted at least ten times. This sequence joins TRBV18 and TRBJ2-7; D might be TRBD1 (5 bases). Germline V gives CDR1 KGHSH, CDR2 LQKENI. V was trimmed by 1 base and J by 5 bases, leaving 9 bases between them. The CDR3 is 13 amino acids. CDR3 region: CASSPRRVDEQYF. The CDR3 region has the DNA TGTGCCAGCTCACCACGCAGGGTGGACGAGCAGTACTTC.

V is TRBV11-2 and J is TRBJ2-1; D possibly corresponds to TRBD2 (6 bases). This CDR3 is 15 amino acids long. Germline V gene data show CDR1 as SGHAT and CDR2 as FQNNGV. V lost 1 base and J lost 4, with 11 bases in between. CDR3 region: CASSLVAGRYNEQFF. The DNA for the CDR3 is TGTGCCAGCAGCTTAGTTGCGGGAAGGTACAATGAGCAGTTCTTC.

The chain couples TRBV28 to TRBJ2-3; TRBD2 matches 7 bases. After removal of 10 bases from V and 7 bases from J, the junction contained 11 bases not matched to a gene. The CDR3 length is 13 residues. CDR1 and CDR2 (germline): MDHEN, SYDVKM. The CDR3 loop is CATQRGMGNTQYF. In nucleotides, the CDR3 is TGTGCCACCCAGCGGGGAATGGGGAATACGCAGTATTTT.

The DNA for the CDR3 is TGTGCCAGCAGCGTCAGGGCTATCCAGAACACCGGGGAGCTGTTTTTT. It encodes CASSVRAIQNTGELFF. The chain recombines TRBV5-5 with TRBJ2-2; D perhaps matches TRBD1 (5 bases). Trimming removed 4 bases from V and 1 base from J, with 14 bases in between. CDR3 size: 16 residues. From germline, CDR1 is SGHKS and CDR2 YYEKEE (reference sequence).

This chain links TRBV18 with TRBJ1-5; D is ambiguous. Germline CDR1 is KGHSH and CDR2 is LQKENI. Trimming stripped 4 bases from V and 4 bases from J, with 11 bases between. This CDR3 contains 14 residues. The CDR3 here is CASSLAERNQPQHF. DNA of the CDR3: TGTGCCAGCTCACTGGCAGAGCGGAATCAGCCCCAGCATTTT.

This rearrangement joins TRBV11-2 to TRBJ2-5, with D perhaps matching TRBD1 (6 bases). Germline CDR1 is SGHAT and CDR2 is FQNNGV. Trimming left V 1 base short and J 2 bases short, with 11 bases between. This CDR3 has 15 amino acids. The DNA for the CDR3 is TGTGCCAGCAGCTTAGTTGGGACATCACAAGAGACCCAGTACTTC. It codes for CASSLVGTSQETQYF.

This CDR3 is CASSLLREEGINQPQHF. The DNA for the CDR3 is TGTGCCAGCAGCCTGCTTCGAGAGGAGGGTATTAATCAGCCCCAGCATTTT. V gene TRBV14 combines with J gene TRBJ1-5; no reliable D call. Trimming took off 4 bases at V and 4 bases at J, with 20 bases between the two ends. This CDR3 comprises 17 residues. Germline CDR1 and CDR2: SGHDN and FVKESK.

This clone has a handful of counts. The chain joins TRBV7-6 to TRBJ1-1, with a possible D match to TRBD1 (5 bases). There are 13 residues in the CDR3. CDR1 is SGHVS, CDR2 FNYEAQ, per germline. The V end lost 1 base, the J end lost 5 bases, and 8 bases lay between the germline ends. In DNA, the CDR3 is TGTGCCAGCAGCTTAGGGGGCAGGACTGAAGCTTTCTTT. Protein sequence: CASSLGGRTEAFF.

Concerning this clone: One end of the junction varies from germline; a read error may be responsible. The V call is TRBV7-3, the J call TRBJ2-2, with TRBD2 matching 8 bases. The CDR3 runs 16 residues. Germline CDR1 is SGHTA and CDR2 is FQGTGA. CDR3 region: CVSSLRAGVGTGELFF. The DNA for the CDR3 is TGTGTCAGCAGCTTAAGAGCGGGAGTTGGCACCGGGGAGCTGTTTTTT.

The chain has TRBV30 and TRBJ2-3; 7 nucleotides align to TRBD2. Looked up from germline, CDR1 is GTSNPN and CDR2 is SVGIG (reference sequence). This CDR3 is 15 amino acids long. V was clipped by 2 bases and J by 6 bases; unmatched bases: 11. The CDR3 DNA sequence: TGTGCCTGGAGTCTAAGTGGGGGGGGTAGGGATACGCAGTATTTT. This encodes CAWSLSGGGRDTQYF. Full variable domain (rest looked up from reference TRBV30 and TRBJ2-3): SQTIHQWPATLVQPVGSPLSLECTVEGTSNPNLYWYRQAAGRGLQLLFYSVGIGQISSEVPQNLSASRPQDRQFILSSKKLLLSDSGFYLCAWSLSGGGRDTQYFGPGTRLTVL.